The following is a TCR beta chain sequence with its context. The antigen is not known. The sample is drawn from a study of memory CD4+ T cells and cytomegalovirus serostatus. Study at large: This sample comes from healthy Belgian adults, 8 to 10 CMV seropositive, 20 to 25 seronegative.

Clones were sequenced by immunoSEQ multiplex PCR, and TCRdb holds only the in-frame ones, with some missing. Of 50,000 to 60,000 clones listed, about 83% were seen once; the top ten hold roughly 2%. Regarding the study as a whole: The CMV-associated TCR signature appears largely within the CD4+ memory repertoire. Each of 60 to 80 CMV-associated TCRbeta sequences occurred in one to five individuals. A US-trained random forest predicted CMV serostatus with median AUC around 0.9.

The V and J ends lost 5 bases and 2 bases respectively, with 6 bases between them. CDR3 length: 13 amino acids. Germline V gene sequence: CDR1 SEHNR, CDR2 FQNEAQ (reference sequence). Single viable CD3+CD4+CD8-CD45RO+ cells were sorted as the memory CD4+ T cells. The sequencing sample was made of memory CD4+ T cells from blood. V usage is TRBV7-9 and J usage is TRBJ2-2; D gene unclear. The origin of this receptor is an adult in good health and CMV-seropositive. The CDR3: CASSTGNTGELFF. CDR3 in DNA: TGTGCCAGCAGCACCGGAAACACCGGGGAGCTGTTTTTT.